This T cell receptor (beta chain) was documented in a study of T cell responses to AZD1222 COVID-19 vaccine. This CDR3 comprises 15 residues. The V and J ends lost 1 base and 4 bases respectively, with 10 bases between them. Germline lookup yields CDR1 SEHNR and CDR2 FQNEAQ (reference sequence). In regard to this clone: As yet, its antigen is unknown.

Study-level findings and limits: Two doses of AZD1222 preceded a rise in Spike-specific TCR breadth and depth.

Profiled with immunoSEQ multiplex PCR; TCRdb holds only in-frame clones, not every one. The sample consists of around 270,000 clones, 90% to 95% of them appearing once. This receptor was taken from an adult who received the AZD1222 COVID-19 vaccine. This sample comprised peripheral blood, obtained 28 days after the second AZD1222 dose. The rearrangement joins TRBV7-9 to TRBJ2-2; D remains unclear. This CDR3 is CASSLDPARTGELFF. The CDR3 DNA is TGTGCCAGCAGCTTAGACCCTGCTCGCACCGGGGAGCTGTTTTTT.